This is a list of T cell receptor beta chains from one sample in a study of ipilimumab plus nivolumab after autologous stem cell transplantation. Clones were sequenced by immunoSEQ multiplex PCR, and TCRdb holds only the in-frame ones, with some missing. This sample has some 45,000 clones, with around nine tenths found just once. The source material was PBMCs, sampled in a trial of ipilimumab plus nivolumab as post-transplant consolidation. All receptors derive from a male donor with multiple myeloma. Both conserved end residues are part of each CDR3. The D gene is left open where the match is weak. Only some rows state a clone size, as once, few, many or a class for expanded clones.

D	V	size	J	length	DNA	CDR3
-	TRBV18	-	TRBJ1-2	17	TGTGCCAGCTCACCATCCCACGTAAAGGCCTCCCTCTATGGCTACACCTTC	CASSPSHVKASLYGYTF
-	TRBV6-5	few	TRBJ2-1	11	TGTGCCAGCAGGGAGGGGCATGAGCAGTTCTTC	CASREGHEQFF
TRBD1	TRBV5-1	-	TRBJ2-2	15	TGCGCCAGCCAAATCGACAGGGGAGGAACCGGGGAGCTGTTTTTT	CASQIDRGGTGELFF
TRBD1	TRBV4-2	-	TRBJ2-7	15	TGTGCCAGCAGCCAAGGACAGGGGTACACCTACGAGCAGTACTTC	CASSQGQGYTYEQYF
-	TRBV7-3	-	TRBJ2-7	15	TGTGCCAGCAGCTTCAGGACCGAAGATGTGTACGAGCAGTACTTC	CASSFRTEDVYEQYF
-	TRBV20-1	-	TRBJ1-1	11	TGCAGTGCTACGTCTTTCGGTGAAGCTTTCTTT	CSATSFGEAFF
-	TRBV4-3	once	TRBJ1-4	16	TGCGCCAGCAGCCAAGTTGGAGCAGGGGATAATGAAAAACTGTTTTTT	CASSQVGAGDNEKLFF
TRBD1	TRBV6-1	once	TRBJ1-1	18	TGTGCCAGCAGTGAGGGGGGACAGGGGGCCGTAATGAACACTGAAGCTTTCTTT	CASSEGGQGAVMNTEAFF
TRBD1	TRBV6-5	-	TRBJ2-7	13	TGTGCCAGCAAGGAACAGGGGGCGTACGAGCAGTACTTC	CASKEQGAYEQYF
-	TRBV6-5	-	TRBJ1-3	14	TGTGCCAGCAAGCGGGTACTCTCTGGAAACACCATATATTTT	CASKRVLSGNTIYF
-	TRBV7-3	-	TRBJ2-3	14	TGTGCCAGCAGCTTAAGGGCGGGCGCAGATACGCAGTATTTT	CASSLRAGADTQYF
-	TRBV7-3	-	TRBJ2-7	13	TGTGCCAGCAAATCAGCAGGGTCCTACGAGCAGTACTTC	CASKSAGSYEQYF
-	TRBV19	-	TRBJ2-5	14	TGTGCCAGTAGTATGCGGACGTTGGAAGAGACCCAGTACTTC	CASSMRTLEETQYF
-	TRBV6-1	-	TRBJ2-5	13	TGTGCCAGCAGATCGGACAGCCAAGAGACCCAGTACTTC	CASRSDSQETQYF
-	TRBV28	-	TRBJ1-1	14	TGTGCCAGCAGTTTAAGGGCAGTAAGTCCTGAAGCTTTCTTT	CASSLRAVSPEAFF
-	TRBV6-6	-	TRBJ1-2	16	TGTGCCAGCAGTCTTAGTGACGTCCCGAGAGTCTATGGCTACACCTTC	CASSLSDVPRVYGYTF
-	TRBV19	-	TRBJ1-2	15	TGTGCCAGTAGTATGGGTTTGGCCGATGGGTATGGCTACACCTTC	CASSMGLADGYGYTF
TRBD1	TRBV7-3	-	TRBJ1-6	14	TGTGCCAGCAGCTTAGGGACAGCATATTCACCCCTCCACTTT	CASSLGTAYSPLHF
-	TRBV5-6	-	TRBJ2-6	15	TGTGCCAGCAGCTTGATGGGGTTTGGGGCCAACGTCCTGACTTTC	CASSLMGFGANVLTF
-	TRBV7-2	-	TRBJ2-5	15	TGTGCCAGCAGCTCAAATTTCGGACATTCGGAGACCCAGTACTTC	CASSSNFGHSETQYF
-	TRBV5-1	-	TRBJ1-3	15	TGCGCCAGCAGCTTAGGGACGGCCTCTGGAAACACCATATATTTT	CASSLGTASGNTIYF
-	TRBV5-1	few	TRBJ2-5	14	TGCGCCAGCAGGGCCCAGGGAAGCCAAGAGACCCAGTACTTC	CASRAQGSQETQYF
TRBD1	TRBV4-1	-	TRBJ2-7	16	TGCGCCAGCAGCCAAGATTGGGGACAGGCCTCTACTAGCCAGTACTTC	CASSQDWGQASTSQYF
TRBD1	TRBV19	once	TRBJ1-1	16	TGTGCCAGTAGTAACCCGGGGACAGCTGTCTGGACTGAAGCTTTCTTT	CASSNPGTAVWTEAFF
-	TRBV4-2	-	TRBJ2-3	17	TGTGCCAGCAGCCAGGCGGCCGGCTCGGTGGGAACAGATACGCAGTATTTT	CASSQAAGSVGTDTQYF
TRBD1	TRBV7-9	-	TRBJ2-3	16	TGTGCCAGCAGCTTTGAGACAGGGTGGAGAACAGATACGCAGTATTTT	CASSFETGWRTDTQYF